This T cell receptor (beta chain) was profiled in a study of T cells in localized non-small cell lung cancer. General study points: Uninvolved adjacent lung had more T cell clonality than any other tissue, topping tumor. Sequencing, confined to only one tumor region, leaves heterogeneity possible. Researchers found a median around 57 of the top 100 tumor clones in adjacent lung. Longer overall survival was associated with a higher density of T cells in the blood.

Trimming took 0 bases from V and 5 from J; bases not matched to a gene: 4. This CDR3 is built from 15 residues. Germline CDR1 is MNHEY and CDR2 is SVGAGI. In this sample, this clone turned up once. No antigen is known for it. The method was immunoSEQ multiplex PCR; TCRdb's version includes in-frame clones alone and lacks a portion of them. The table shows tens of thousands of clones, with around 85% occurring only once. This TCR came from a man aged 35 to 70 with stage III squamous cell lung carcinoma. This chain links TRBV6-5 with TRBJ2-7; 10 positions agree with TRBD1. The source material was peripheral blood, sampled before any cancer treatment. The CDR3: CASSYSTGGFDEQYF. CDR3 nucleotides: TGTGCCAGCAGTTACTCGACAGGGGGCTTCGACGAGCAGTACTTC.